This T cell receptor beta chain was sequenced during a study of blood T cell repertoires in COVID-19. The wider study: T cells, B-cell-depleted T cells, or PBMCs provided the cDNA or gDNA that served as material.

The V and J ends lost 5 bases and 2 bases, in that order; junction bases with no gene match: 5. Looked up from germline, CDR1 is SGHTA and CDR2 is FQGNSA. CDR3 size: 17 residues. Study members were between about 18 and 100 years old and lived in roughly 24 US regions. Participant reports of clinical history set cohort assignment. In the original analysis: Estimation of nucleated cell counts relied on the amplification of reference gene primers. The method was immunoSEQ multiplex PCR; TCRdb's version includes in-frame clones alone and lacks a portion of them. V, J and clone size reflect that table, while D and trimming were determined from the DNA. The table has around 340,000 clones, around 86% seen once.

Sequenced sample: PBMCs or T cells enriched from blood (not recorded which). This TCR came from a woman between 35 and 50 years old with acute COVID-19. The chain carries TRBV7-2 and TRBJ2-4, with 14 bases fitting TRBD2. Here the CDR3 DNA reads TGTGCCAGCAGCCGGACTAGCGGGAGGTTCTCCAAAAACATTCAGTACTTC. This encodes CASSRTSGRFSKNIQYF.